The present T cell receptor beta chain was sequenced within a study of T cell repertoires in cytomegalovirus infection. Overall study context: CMV infection plus the matching HLA type was flagged by public TCR beta signatures.

The CDR3 runs to 16 residues. Unmatched junction bases numbered 6, after V lost 0 bases and J lost 4 bases. Germline-derived CDR1 and CDR2 are MNHNS and SASEGT. TCRdb passed the reads through MiXCR, listing each CDR3 protein once. The sample holds hundreds of thousands of distinct CDR3 sequences, more than 25% seen once. For this clonotype: As yet, its antigen is unknown.

The receptor's source is a human donor in good health (CMV status not recorded). Some clones in this sample may be carry-over from other donors' samples. The gene calls are TRBV6-1 and TRBJ2-3; TRBD2 aligns across 8 bases. The sample consisted of cultured CD8+ T cells from PBMCs, taken from culture after CMV antigen stimulation. CDR3 amino acids: CASSEASLAGADTQYF. Here the CDR3 DNA reads TGTGCCAGCAGTGAAGCCTCGCTAGCGGGTGCAGATACGCAGTATTTT.